These T cell receptor beta chains were read from a single sample in a study of CD8 T cells in Susac syndrome. MiXCR, applied by TCRdb to the immunoSEQ multiplex PCR reads, yields one record per CDR3 protein. Here the sample spans roughly 140,000 distinct CDR3 sequences, about 95% being singletons. What was sequenced was CD8+ T cells from PBMCs. These receptors all stem from a human donor with multiple sclerosis. Both conserved end residues are part of each CDR3. Each record gives: J gene, clone size, D gene, V gene, CDR3 DNA, CDR3 protein. D genes are given only for firm matches. Expanded clones are given a class, and other clones once, few, many or no size at all.

J: TRBJ2-7
size: NA
D: NA
V: TRBV25-1
DNA: TGTGCCAGCAGTGATTGGGAGTCCTACGAGCAGTACTTC
CDR3: CASSDWESYEQYF

J: TRBJ2-2
size: NA
D: NA
V: TRBV29-1
DNA: TGCAGCGTCTCAGACACGGCGAACACCGGGGAGCTGTTTTTT
CDR3: CSVSDTANTGELFF

J: TRBJ2-1
size: NA
D: TRBD2
V: TRBV29-1
DNA: TGCAGCGTTGAAGAGGGGCTAGCGGGCGGCTACAATGAGCAGTTCTTC
CDR3: CSVEEGLAGGYNEQFF

J: TRBJ1-2
size: NA
D: NA
V: TRBV9
DNA: TGTGCCAGCAGCGTAGGACCCTCTGTTTCCAGGGGCGACTATGGCTACACCTTC
CDR3: CASSVGPSVSRGDYGYTF

J: TRBJ2-1
size: NA
D: NA
V: TRBV29-1
DNA: TGCAGCGTTGAAGATCCCATTTTAATTGAGCAGTTCTTC
CDR3: CSVEDPILIEQFF

J: TRBJ2-5
size: once
D: TRBD2
V: TRBV13
DNA: TGTGCCAGCTCCGGTTGGGGGACTACACAAGAGACCCAGTACTTC
CDR3: CASSGWGTTQETQYF

J: TRBJ2-3
size: NA
D: NA
V: TRBV20-1
DNA: TGCAGTGCTAGAGGGACTACCGAACGCACAGATACGCAGTATTTT
CDR3: CSARGTTERTDTQYF

J: TRBJ2-1
size: NA
D: NA
V: TRBV9
DNA: TGTGCCAGCAGCACAGTGATGGGGACTTCAGGTGTGAATGAGCAGTTCTTC
CDR3: CASSTVMGTSGVNEQFF

J: TRBJ2-3
size: NA
D: NA
V: TRBV5-1
DNA: TGCGCCAGCAGCTTCGAACAGGGCACAGATACGCAGTATTTT
CDR3: CASSFEQGTDTQYF

J: TRBJ1-1
size: NA
D: NA
V: TRBV15
DNA: TGTGCCACCAGCCCGCGTAGTGAGATGAACACTGAAGCTTTCTTT
CDR3: CATSPRSEMNTEAFF

J: TRBJ1-1
size: once
D: TRBD1
V: TRBV7-8
DNA: TGTGCCAGCAGCCCGTGGACAGGGCCTTCGAACACTGAAGCTTTCTTT
CDR3: CASSPWTGPSNTEAFF

J: TRBJ1-2
size: NA
D: NA
V: TRBV4-1
DNA: TGCGCCAGCAGCCAAGAGGCAGGTTCGGACCACTATGGCTACACCTTC
CDR3: CASSQEAGSDHYGYTF

J: TRBJ2-3
size: NA
D: NA
V: TRBV29-1
DNA: TGCAGCGTTGAGACCGGTATAGAGACCTGGGGCACAGATACGCAGTATTTT
CDR3: CSVETGIETWGTDTQYF

J: TRBJ2-7
size: NA
D: TRBD2
V: TRBV11-2
DNA: TGTGCCAGCAGCCCGCGACTAGCGGGGGCCCCCTACGAGCAGTACTTC
CDR3: CASSPRLAGAPYEQYF

J: TRBJ2-1
size: once
D: NA
V: TRBV9
DNA: TGTGCCAGCAGCGTTGAAGGGGACGACAATGAGCAGTTCTTC
CDR3: CASSVEGDDNEQFF

J: TRBJ1-6
size: NA
D: NA
V: TRBV20-1
DNA: TGCAGTGTTTTAAACCCCGGCCCTCCCCATAATTCACCCCTCCACTTT
CDR3: CSVLNPGPPHNSPLHF

J: TRBJ2-1
size: NA
D: TRBD2
V: TRBV5-1
DNA: TGCGCCAGCAGCTTGGTCGTAGCGGGGGACAATGAGCAGTTCTTC
CDR3: CASSLVVAGDNEQFF

J: TRBJ1-1
size: NA
D: NA
V: TRBV9
DNA: TGTGCCAGCAGCGGGGACGGGAACACTGAAGCTTTCTTT
CDR3: CASSGDGNTEAFF

J: TRBJ2-7
size: NA
D: TRBD1
V: TRBV9
DNA: TGTGCCAGCAGCGGGGGGACAGGGCTGCAGGAGCAGTACTTC
CDR3: CASSGGTGLQEQYF

J: TRBJ1-2
size: NA
D: NA
V: TRBV7-9
DNA: TGTGCCAGCGACGGTCCCTCCCTCGTTGGCTACACCTTC
CDR3: CASDGPSLVGYTF

J: TRBJ1-1
size: NA
D: TRBD1
V: TRBV7-6
DNA: TGTGCCAGCAGCTTTGGGGAGGCAGGGGGTAGGACTGAAGCTTTCTTT
CDR3: CASSFGEAGGRTEAFF

J: TRBJ1-5
size: NA
D: NA
V: TRBV7-8
DNA: TGTGCCAGCAGCTCCGAAGAGGGATCTCAGCCCCAGCATTTT
CDR3: CASSSEEGSQPQHF

J: TRBJ1-1
size: NA
D: TRBD1
V: TRBV3-1
DNA: TGTGCCAGCAGCCACCAACAGGGGGGCGAAGCTTTCTTT
CDR3: CASSHQQGGEAFF

J: TRBJ2-7
size: once
D: NA
V: TRBV7-9
DNA: TGTGCCAGCAGCTTAGATGACGGGGTCTACGAGCAGTACTTC
CDR3: CASSLDDGVYEQYF

J: TRBJ1-1
size: NA
D: NA
V: TRBV6-2/TRBV6-3
DNA: TGTGCCAGCAGTTACCCGGGACCGAACACTGAAGCTTTCTTT
CDR3: CASSYPGPNTEAFF

J: TRBJ2-1
size: NA
D: NA
V: TRBV29-1
DNA: TGCAGCGTTGAGGGGGTAATCCTCTACAATGAGCAGTTCTTC
CDR3: CSVEGVILYNEQFF

J: TRBJ2-3
size: NA
D: TRBD1
V: TRBV30
DNA: TGTGCCTGGAGTTTAACAGGGGGCTGGACAGATACGCAGTATTTT
CDR3: CAWSLTGGWTDTQYF

J: TRBJ1-1
size: NA
D: NA
V: TRBV29-1
DNA: TGCAGCGTCCTCGGGGAGGACACTGAAGCTTTCTTT
CDR3: CSVLGEDTEAFF

J: TRBJ2-3
size: NA
D: TRBD2
V: TRBV7-9
DNA: TGTGCCAGCAGCCCCGGGACTAGCGGCCGCGATACGCAGTATTTT
CDR3: CASSPGTSGRDTQYF

J: TRBJ2-1
size: NA
D: TRBD2
V: TRBV5-1
DNA: TGCGCCAGCAGCTCGCGGGCTAGCGGGGGCCCTTCCTACAATGAGCAGTTCTTC
CDR3: CASSSRASGGPSYNEQFF

J: TRBJ2-5
size: NA
D: NA
V: TRBV6-2/TRBV6-3
DNA: TGTGCCACCTCTTGGGAGCTCGCGGTTGTCGAGACCCAGTACTTC
CDR3: CATSWELAVVETQYF

J: TRBJ2-1
size: NA
D: NA
V: TRBV7-9
DNA: TGTGCCAGCAGTTTAACGGACTATTCCTCCTACAATGAGCAGTTCTTC
CDR3: CASSLTDYSSYNEQFF

J: TRBJ1-5
size: few
D: NA
V: TRBV27
DNA: TGTGCCAGCAGAGAGGGCAATCAGCCCCAGCATTTT
CDR3: CASREGNQPQHF

J: TRBJ2-2
size: NA
D: TRBD2
V: TRBV4-1
DNA: TGCGCCAGCAGCTCCATTGGGAGCGGGGGGTACACCGGGGAGCTGTTTTTT
CDR3: CASSSIGSGGYTGELFF

J: TRBJ2-2
size: NA
D: NA
V: TRBV29-1
DNA: TGCAGCGTTGGGGTAGGGGGGACCGGGGAGCTGTTTTTT
CDR3: CSVGVGGTGELFF

J: TRBJ2-7
size: NA
D: NA
V: TRBV20-1
DNA: TGCAGTGCTAGAGTTATGGGGGTCGAGCAGTACTTC
CDR3: CSARVMGVEQYF

J: TRBJ2-1
size: NA
D: NA
V: TRBV1
DNA: TGCACCAGCAGCCACGCGACTAGCGGGGGCTACAATGAGCAGTTCTTC
CDR3: CTSSHATSGGYNEQFF

J: TRBJ2-1
size: NA
D: TRBD2
V: TRBV20-1
DNA: TGCAGTGCCCGGGGACTAGCGGGTCTCTACAATGAGCAGTTCTTC
CDR3: CSARGLAGLYNEQFF

J: TRBJ1-5
size: NA
D: TRBD1
V: TRBV9
DNA: TGTGCCAGCAGCGAGGGGACAGGGGAAATCGGTCAGCCCCAGCATTTT
CDR3: CASSEGTGEIGQPQHF

J: TRBJ2-3
size: few
D: TRBD2
V: TRBV4-2
DNA: TGTGCCAGCAGTTCCGGGACTAGCGAGTCAGATACGCAGTATTTT
CDR3: CASSSGTSESDTQYF

J: TRBJ2-2
size: NA
D: NA
V: TRBV7-9
DNA: TGTGCCAGCAGCTCGGGACCTTTGCCCGGGGAGCTGTTTTTT
CDR3: CASSSGPLPGELFF